This T cell receptor (beta chain) stems from a study of neurological immune-mediated disorders. TCRdb redid the calling of the 5' RACE reads with MiXCR, one entry per CDR3 protein. The table records fewer than 30,000 distinct CDR3 sequences, approximately 21% of them present only once. The study used blood bank volunteers in Maryland, USA, as healthy controls. Germline loops: CDR1 DFQATT, CDR2 SNEGSKA (reference sequence). V gave up 3 bases and J gave up 7 bases; unmatched junction bases: 9. This CDR3 is built from 15 residues. The chain joins TRBV20-1 to TRBJ2-2, with 9 bases aligning to TRBD2. Sequenced input: PBMCs. This receptor was obtained from an older woman in good health. The CDR3 nucleotides are TGCAGTGCTAGCTCGTCTAGCGGGACGGACGGGGAGCTGTTTTTT. Its protein product is CSASSSSGTDGELFF.